The next 19 T cell receptor beta chains were all read from a single sample in a study of T cells after yellow fever vaccination. One entry per CDR3 protein results from TCRdb running MiXCR on the 5' RACE reads. The data show over 300,000 distinct CDR3 sequences, 4.1% seen once. Sequencing used PBMCs, obtained 5 days after the yellow fever booster vaccination. The receptors come from a young man who received the YFV17D yellow fever vaccine.

This rearrangement joins TRBV4-1 to TRBJ1-1; D ambiguous. Trimming shortened V by 3 bases and J by 1 base, and 15 bases separated the two germline ends. The CDR3 extends over 16 amino acids. CDR1 and CDR2 (germline): MGHRA, YSYEKL. The CDR3 is CASSHNLNTGNTEAFF. CDR3 nucleotide sequence: TGCGCCAGCAGCCATAACCTAAATACGGGGAACACTGAAGCTTTCTTT.

This clonotype was counted between two and nine times. This chain connects TRBV6-6 to TRBJ1-4, with TRBD1 identical over 7 bases. The CDR3 has 16 residues. Trimming removed 3 bases from V and 0 bases from J; junction bases left unmatched: 4. From germline, CDR1 is MNHNY and CDR2 SVGAGI (reference sequence). CDR3 protein: CASSYPRGSTNEKLFF. The CDR3 nucleotides read TGTGCCAGCAGTTATCCCAGGGGGTCAACTAATGAAAAACTGTTTTTT.

This clonotype was picked up many times. J is TRBJ2-7 and V is TRBV20-1, with D perhaps TRBD2 (6 bases). The CDR3 totals 15 residues. Germline CDR1 DFQATT, CDR2 SNEGSKA (reference sequence). Trimming removed 6 bases from V and 0 bases from J, with 18 bases in between. The CDR3 here is CSATRPGDDSYEQYF. CDR3 nucleotides: TGCAGTGCCACCCGTCCGGGGGATGACTCCTACGAGCAGTACTTC.

The V call is TRBV7-8, the J call TRBJ2-3; tentatively, D is TRBD2 (6 bases). This CDR3 contains 16 residues. From germline, CDR1 is SGHVS and CDR2 FQNEAQ. Trimming shortened V by 5 bases and J by 1 base, and 16 bases separated the two germline ends. CDR3 nucleotide sequence: TGTGCCAGCAGCACGACTAGTCTCGGCGGCACAGATACGCAGTATTTT. It specifies CASSTTSLGGTDTQYF.

V usage is TRBV6-6 and J usage is TRBJ2-7; 9 bases are shared with TRBD1. After removal of 1 base from V and 3 bases from J, the junction contained 7 bases not matched to a gene. This CDR3 has 16 amino acids. Germline V gives CDR1 MNHNY, CDR2 SVGAGI (reference sequence). CDR3 region: CASSYWGQGGNYEQYF. The CDR3 DNA reads TGTGCCAGCAGTTACTGGGGACAGGGCGGTAACTACGAGCAGTACTTC.

This clonotype was observed a few times. The J gene is TRBJ1-1, the V gene TRBV5-5; a possible D gene is TRBD1 (5 bases). Germline CDR1 is SGHKS and CDR2 is YYEKEE (reference sequence). V lost 0 bases, J lost 10 bases, and 19 bases lay in between. CDR3 length: 15 amino acids. The DNA for the CDR3 is TGTGCCAGCAGCTTGGAGTGGCAGGGTTTTGAGGGAGCTTTCTTT. This encodes CASSLEWQGFEGAFF.

This sequence joins TRBV7-8 and TRBJ1-6; D is unresolved. V was clipped by 0 bases and J by 8 bases, with 23 bases between them. Germline lookup yields CDR1 SGHVS and CDR2 FQNEAQ. This CDR3 contains 19 residues. CDR3 sequence reads: CASSLARGRSPRSDSPLHF. The CDR3 bases are TGTGCCAGCAGCTTAGCGCGTGGGAGGTCACCACGGTCGGATTCACCCCTCCACTTT.

This clonotype occurred many times. The chain uses TRBV4-2 and TRBJ2-7, with 11 positions matching TRBD1. CDR1 LGHNA and CDR2 YNFKEQ come from the germline V gene. This CDR3 is 15 amino acids long. V trimming: 4 bases; J trimming: 2 bases; junction bases outside the gene matches: 4. Here the CDR3 DNA reads TGTGCCAGCAGCCCGGGACAGGGGGATACCTACGAGCAGTACTTC. Translating it yields CASSPGQGDTYEQYF.

This clonotype has a handful of counts. V and J are TRBV6-5 and TRBJ2-2; D not resolved. CDR1 is MNHEY, CDR2 SVGAGI, per germline. Trimming left V 1 base short and J 2 bases short, with 8 bases between. There are 15 residues in the CDR3. The CDR3 DNA follows: TGTGCCAGCAGTTACTGGTGGGGTAACACCGGGGAGCTGTTTTTT. This gives the protein CASSYWWGNTGELFF.

Ten or more counts support this clonotype. The chain recombines TRBV3-1 with TRBJ2-3; D might be TRBD1 (5 bases). V was clipped by 4 bases and J by 2 bases, with 19 bases between them. Germline V gene sequence: CDR1 LGHDT, CDR2 YNNKEL (reference sequence). The CDR3 length is 17 residues. The CDR3 sequence is CASSPSSDSGDTDTQYF. The CDR3 coding sequence is TGTGCCAGCAGCCCGTCTTCAGACAGTGGGGACACAGATACGCAGTATTTT.

This chain uses TRBV10-3 with TRBJ2-1; D may be TRBD1 or TRBD2 (5 bases each). The CDR3 extends over 16 amino acids. With 0 bases removed from V and 9 bases from J, the gap between germline ends came to 18 bases. Germline V gene data show CDR1 as ENHRY and CDR2 as SYGVKD. In DNA, the CDR3 is TGTGCCATCAGTGAGTCGACCCGGGGCCTGCCCAGTGAGCAGTTCTTC. Translation: CAISESTRGLPSEQFF.

This clonotype was counted many times. DNA of the CDR3: TGTGCCAGCAGTGACCACAGATCCACAGATACGCAGTATTTT. It is translated as CASSDHRSTDTQYF. The rearrangement uses TRBV25-1 and TRBJ2-3; no clear D gene. Germline V gene sequence: CDR1 MGHDK, CDR2 SYGVNS. The ends were cut back, 3 bases at V and 2 bases at J, with 9 bases in the middle. The CDR3 extends over 14 amino acids. Using reference TRBV25-1 and TRBJ2-3 for the parts outside the CDR3, the full variable domain is EADIYQTPRYLVIGTGKKITLECSQTMGHDKMYWYQQDPGMELHLIHYSYGVNSTEKGDLSSESTVSRIRTEHFPLTLESARPSHTSQYLCASSDHRSTDTQYFGPGTRLTVL.

In its sample, this clonotype was seen many times. This rearrangement joins TRBV7-9 to TRBJ2-4; D might be TRBD1 or TRBD2, each matching 6 bases. The germline V gene has CDR1 SEHNR and CDR2 FQNEAQ (reference sequence). V was cut by 2 bases and J by 1 base, with 9 bases left in between. The CDR3 runs to 15 residues. The CDR3 bases are TGTGCCAGCAGCTTAAGGGGGGAGGCCAAAAACATTCAGTACTTC. Protein product: CASSLRGEAKNIQYF. Full variable domain (remainder filled in from reference TRBV7-9 and TRBJ2-4): DTGVSQNPRHKITKRGQNVTFRCDPISEHNRLYWYRQTLGQGPEFLTYFQNEAQLEKSRLLSDRFSAERPKGSFSTLEIQRTEQGDSAMYLCASSLRGEAKNIQYFGAGTRLSVL.

The gene calls are TRBV18 and TRBJ1-6; the match to TRBD1 covers 11 bases. The CDR3 totals 18 residues. CDR1 is KGHSH, CDR2 LQKENI, per germline. The ends lost 2 bases at V and 5 bases at J; junction bases unmatched: 8. The CDR3 region has the DNA TGTGCCAGCTCACCAGCCCACGGGACAGGGGGAAATAATTCACCCCTCCACTTT. It encodes CASSPAHGTGGNNSPLHF. Variable domain in full (rest from reference TRBV18 and TRBJ1-6): NAGVMQNPRHLVRRRGQEARLRCSPMKGHSHVYWYRQLPEEGLKFMVYLQKENIIDESGMPKERFSAEFPKEGPSILRIQQVVRGDSAAYFCASSPAHGTGGNNSPLHFGNGTRLTVT.

The chain links TRBV7-3 to TRBJ2-5, with D perhaps given as TRBD1 or TRBD2 (5 bases each). V was trimmed by 5 bases and J by 2 bases, leaving 15 bases between them. The germline gives CDR1 SGHTA, CDR2 FQGTGA. CDR3 length: 15 residues. CDR3 DNA: TGTGCCAGCAGCGACCGGGACCAACGGCAAGAGACCCAGTACTTC. The encoded protein is CASSDRDQRQETQYF.

CDR3 sequence (DNA): TGTGCCAGCAGCCGTTGGGGGGAAAACATTCAGTACTTC. It yields the protein CASSRWGENIQYF. The chain employs TRBV3-1 and TRBJ2-4, with D maybe TRBD2 (6 bases). V lost 4 bases to trimming and J lost 5 bases, with 9 bases between them. Germline CDR1 LGHDT, CDR2 YNNKEL (reference sequence). CDR3 size: 13 residues.

The rearrangement joins TRBV4-1 to TRBJ1-2; possible D gene TRBD1, 6 bases. The CDR3 length is 13 residues. V was clipped by 6 bases and J by 6 bases, with 14 bases between them. The germline V gene encodes CDR1 MGHRA and CDR2 YSYEKL. The CDR3 here is CASSYTGNDGYTF. The CDR3 region has the DNA TGCGCCAGCAGTTATACAGGGAATGATGGCTACACCTTC.

This clonotype was detected many times. The chain uses TRBV12-3 or TRBV12-4 and TRBJ2-5; 11 bases match TRBD1. The length of the CDR3 is 15 residues. V gave up 5 bases and J gave up 5 bases; unmatched junction bases: 7. CDR3 coding DNA: TGTGCCAGCAGTCCCCTCGGGACAGGGGGGGAGACCCAGTACTTC. Protein: CASSPLGTGGETQYF.

This clonotype was recorded many times. V is TRBV5-1 and J is TRBJ2-3; 10 bases line up with TRBD1. This CDR3 spans 15 amino acids. The J segment lost 5 bases and the V segment lost 4 bases, leaving 7 bases of the junction unmatched. Germline V gives CDR1 SGHRS, CDR2 YFSETQ. Here the CDR3 DNA reads TGCGCCAGCAGCATCCGGGACAGGGGACGAGATACGCAGTATTTT. Its translation: CASSIRDRGRDTQYF.